This record concerns one T cell receptor (beta chain) sequence. Its antigen is not identified. The CDR3 runs to 16 residues. With 10 bases removed from V and 6 bases from J, the gap between germline ends came to 24 bases. CDR1 and CDR2 (germline): MRHNA, SNTAGT. Data came from immunoSEQ multiplex PCR; TCRdb stores just in-frame clones and leaves some out. Of 65,000 to 85,000 clones in the sample, 75% to 90% were seen once. This record belongs to a study of OX40 agonist ivuxolimab in advanced cancers. Across the study: The study reported partial responses in three patients: one hepatocellular carcinoma, two cutaneous melanoma.

Study-wide results and caveats: Normalized expansion of T-cell clones was also low for some nonresponders. At 0.1 to 3.0 mg/kg, clonal expansion of CD4+ and CD8+ blood T cells had occurred by week 6.

The material was CD4+ or CD8+ T cells sorted from blood, obtained in a trial of the OX40 agonist ivuxolimab. The clonotype comes from an adult with an advanced solid tumor such as melanoma, head and neck, liver or kidney cancer. The genes are TRBV6-4 and TRBJ2-2, with D possibly matching TRBD2 (6 bases). CDR3 nucleotide sequence: TGTGCCACCAATCGACCGCGGCGGGGCGACCCCGGGGAGCTGTTTTTT. Its translation is CATNRPRRGDPGELFF.